A selection of T cell receptor beta chains follows, all from one sample in a study of T cells in Graves' hyperthyroidism and ophthalmopathy. TCRdb ran MiXCR on the multiplex PCR reads and lists one entry per CDR3 protein. The sample includes 300,000 to 450,000 distinct CDR3 sequences, roughly 15% seen only once; the top ten take around a fifth. Specimen: blood. The receptors here all came from a woman aged 25 to 39 with Graves' ophthalmopathy. The CDR3 runs from the conserved cysteine through the conserved F or W. The D gene is left open where the match is weak. The size entry is marked missing in some rows and otherwise reads once, few, many or a size class.

cdr3_aa cdr3_nt v_call d_call clone_size j_call
CASSPQASGGPSNNEQFF TGTGCCAGCAGCCCGCAGGCTAGCGGGGGGCCCTCCAACAATGAGCAGTTCTTC TRBV9 TRBD2 . TRBJ2-1
CASSLGQLDEKLFF TGCGCCAGCAGCTTGGGACAGCTAGATGAAAAACTGTTTTTT TRBV5-1 . few TRBJ1-4
CASSVVRGAPFLNTEAFF TGTGCCAGCAGCGTAGTTAGGGGGGCCCCCTTCTTGAACACTGAAGCTTTCTTT TRBV9 . . TRBJ1-1
CASSLGDRGFDEQFF TGTGCCAGCAGCTTAGGGGACAGGGGGTTTGATGAGCAGTTCTTC TRBV11-3 TRBD1 . TRBJ2-1
CASGFQGGGYNEQFF TGTGCCAGCGGCTTTCAGGGGGGGGGTTACAATGAGCAGTTCTTC TRBV11-3 . many TRBJ2-1
CSASVPSRETQYF TGCAGTGCTAGTGTTCCTAGCAGGGAGACCCAGTACTTC TRBV20-1 . many TRBJ2-5
CASSLPGTAQEKLFF TGTGCCAGCAGCTTGCCTGGGACAGCCCAAGAAAAACTGTTTTTT TRBV5-6 TRBD1 . TRBJ1-4
CSAIRGDWNQPQHF TGCAGTGCGATAAGGGGGGATTGGAATCAGCCCCAGCATTTT TRBV20-1 . many TRBJ1-5
CASSETGQRLVNTEAFF TGTGCCAGCAGTGAAACGGGACAGCGGCTTGTGAACACTGAAGCTTTCTTT TRBV28 TRBD1 many TRBJ1-1
CASIPVIGSPIYGYTF TGTGCCAGCATACCCGTAATCGGCAGCCCTATCTATGGCTACACCTTC TRBV6-1 . . TRBJ1-2
CASSSGQEGYTF TGTGCCAGCAGCTCAGGACAGGAAGGCTACACCTTC TRBV5-6 TRBD1 many TRBJ1-2
CASSSTGTPGHTEAFF TGTGCCAGCAGTTCCACCGGGACTCCGGGACACACTGAAGCTTTCTTT TRBV12-3/TRBV12-4 . many TRBJ1-1
CASSLSGWSGANVLTF TGTGCCAGCAGTCTATCAGGATGGTCTGGGGCCAACGTCCTGACTTTC TRBV12-3/TRBV12-4 . many TRBJ2-6
CASSFTTEGNEQFF TGCGCCAGCAGCTTTACAACGGAAGGCAATGAGCAGTTCTTC TRBV5-1 . many TRBJ2-1
CGAWAGAEDEQFF TGCGGTGCTTGGGCGGGGGCGGAGGATGAGCAGTTCTTC TRBV20-1 . few TRBJ2-1
CATSDTDGLRETQYF TGTGCCACCAGTGATACGGACGGGCTGAGGGAGACCCAGTACTTC TRBV24-1 . many TRBJ2-5
CASSSRDRAYEQYF TGTGCCAGCAGCTCCCGGGACAGGGCCTACGAGCAGTACTTC TRBV7-9 TRBD1 many TRBJ2-7
CATSDLIPWDREFTGELFF TGTGCCACCAGTGATTTAATCCCTTGGGACAGGGAGTTCACCGGGGAGCTGTTTTTT TRBV24-1 TRBD1 many TRBJ2-2